This entry is about one TCR beta chain. Its antigen is not identified. The sample comes from a study of PD-1 blockade in classical Hodgkin lymphoma. Points from the study as a whole: Exclusion was the outcome for patients who began nivolumab under 1 year after ASCT. Complete responders started with a diversity level that resembled newly diagnosed patients at baseline. Newly diagnosed patients had baseline TCR diversity that was reportedly lower than that of healthy donors.

Noted time point: cycle 4 day 1 (C4D1), after less than seven weeks of nivolumab. Each patient's relapse followed autologous stem cell transplantation, and brentuximab vedotin exposure varied. The patients, who had relapsed/refractory classical Hodgkin lymphoma, achieved best responses of complete response, partial response or progressive disease. Germline V gene data show CDR1 as SEHNR and CDR2 as FQNEAQ (reference sequence). CDR3 length: 11 amino acids. V gave up 5 bases and J gave up 2 bases, with 3 bases separating them. Clones were read by immunoSEQ multiplex PCR, and TCRdb kept only the in-frame ones, dropping some. Here the sample spans about 28,000 clones, just under 80% being singletons.

The receptor was derived from a human donor with classical Hodgkin lymphoma. The rearrangement joins TRBV7-9 to TRBJ1-2; D gene ambiguous. The sample was peripheral blood mononuclear cells (PBMCs), taken before the fourth cycle of nivolumab. The CDR3 sequence: CASSLNYGYTF. The CDR3 bases are TGTGCCAGCAGCCTGAACTATGGCTACACCTTC.